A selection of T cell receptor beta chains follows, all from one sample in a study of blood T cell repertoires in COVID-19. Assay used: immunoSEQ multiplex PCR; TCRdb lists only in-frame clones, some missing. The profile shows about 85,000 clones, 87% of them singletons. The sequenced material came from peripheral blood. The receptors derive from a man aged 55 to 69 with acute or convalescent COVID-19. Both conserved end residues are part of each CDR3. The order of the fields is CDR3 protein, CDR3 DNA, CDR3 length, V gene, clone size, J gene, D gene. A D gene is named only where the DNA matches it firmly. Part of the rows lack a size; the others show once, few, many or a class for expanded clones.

CDR3aa: CASSKQGARTDTQYF
CDR3nt: TGTGCCAGCAGTAAACAGGGGGCCCGAACAGATACGCAGTATTTT
len: 15
v_gene: TRBV6-5
abundance: -
j_gene: TRBJ2-3
d_gene: TRBD1

CDR3aa: CASSLTSGPYEQYF
CDR3nt: TGTGCCAGCAGCTTAACTAGCGGGCCCTACGAGCAGTACTTC
len: 14
v_gene: TRBV7-2
abundance: few
j_gene: TRBJ2-7
d_gene: TRBD2

CDR3aa: CASSSGVNTDTQYF
CDR3nt: TGTGCCAGCAGCTCAGGGGTTAACACAGATACGCAGTATTTT
len: 14
v_gene: TRBV7-2
abundance: -
j_gene: TRBJ2-3
d_gene: -

CDR3aa: CATSIGQGAYYEQYF
CDR3nt: TGTGCCACCAGCATCGGGCAGGGGGCCTATTACGAGCAGTACTTC
len: 15
v_gene: TRBV15
abundance: -
j_gene: TRBJ2-7
d_gene: TRBD1

CDR3aa: CAVMKDSAGDYGYTF
CDR3nt: TGTGCCGTAATGAAGGACAGTGCAGGTGACTATGGCTACACCTTC
len: 15
v_gene: TRBV5-4
abundance: -
j_gene: TRBJ1-2
d_gene: -

CDR3aa: CASSLNAGLLTVPYNSPLHF
CDR3nt: TGTGCCAGCTCCCTTAATGCGGGACTCTTGACGGTACCCTATAATTCACCCCTCCACTTT
len: 20
v_gene: TRBV18
abundance: -
j_gene: TRBJ1-6
d_gene: -

CDR3aa: CASSLLVGRDEKLFF
CDR3nt: TGTGCCAGCAGCTTACTGGTGGGCAGGGATGAAAAACTGTTTTTT
len: 15
v_gene: TRBV5-8
abundance: -
j_gene: TRBJ1-4
d_gene: -

CDR3aa: CASSIGGYNQPQHF
CDR3nt: TGTGCCAGTAGTATAGGAGGTTACAATCAGCCCCAGCATTTT
len: 14
v_gene: TRBV19
abundance: -
j_gene: TRBJ1-5
d_gene: -

CDR3aa: CASSPMGLSTNEKLFF
CDR3nt: TGTGCCAGCTCACCCATGGGCCTCTCAACTAATGAAAAACTGTTTTTT
len: 16
v_gene: TRBV18
abundance: -
j_gene: TRBJ1-4
d_gene: -

CDR3aa: CASSPRDRETTQYF
CDR3nt: TGTGCCAGCAGCCCCCGGGACAGGGAGACTACGCAGTATTTT
len: 14
v_gene: TRBV6-2/TRBV6-3
abundance: -
j_gene: TRBJ2-3
d_gene: TRBD1

CDR3aa: CASSFYEGQLLSNQPQHF
CDR3nt: TGTGCCAGCAGTTTTTACGAGGGACAGCTCCTTAGCAATCAGCCCCAGCATTTT
len: 18
v_gene: TRBV6-2/TRBV6-3
abundance: few
j_gene: TRBJ1-5
d_gene: TRBD1

CDR3aa: CASSQEYVQGHQPQHF
CDR3nt: TGCGCCAGCAGCCAAGAATATGTACAGGGACATCAGCCCCAGCATTTT
len: 16
v_gene: TRBV4-3
abundance: -
j_gene: TRBJ1-5
d_gene: -